Reported below is one TCR beta chain. Authors' methods: Reference gene primer amplification in the assay estimated nucleated cell counts. Profiling relied on immunoSEQ multiplex PCR, and the TCRdb table lists in-frame clones only, not all of them. The V and J calls and clone size are taken from that table; D and trimming were inferred from the DNA. The sample lists 50,000 to 70,000 clones, more than 70% occurring once. V shed 2 bases and J 6 bases; nucleotides not matched to a gene: 9. This CDR3 has 16 amino acids. The V gene's germline CDR1 is MNHEY and CDR2 SVGAGI. This sample stems from a study of blood T cell repertoires in COVID-19. Study background: COVID-19 samples from acute and convalescent phases originated in the United States, Italy and Spain. The cDNA or gDNA used as material had been derived from T cells, B-cell-depleted T cells, or PBMCs.

This receptor was identified in a man aged 55-75 years with active or convalescent COVID-19. The source material was peripheral blood. This chain connects TRBV6-5 to TRBJ1-5; 8 bases align to TRBD1. CDR3 region: CASSYPNTGGSQPQHF. The DNA for the CDR3 is TGTGCCAGCAGTTACCCTAATACAGGGGGAAGTCAGCCCCAGCATTTT.